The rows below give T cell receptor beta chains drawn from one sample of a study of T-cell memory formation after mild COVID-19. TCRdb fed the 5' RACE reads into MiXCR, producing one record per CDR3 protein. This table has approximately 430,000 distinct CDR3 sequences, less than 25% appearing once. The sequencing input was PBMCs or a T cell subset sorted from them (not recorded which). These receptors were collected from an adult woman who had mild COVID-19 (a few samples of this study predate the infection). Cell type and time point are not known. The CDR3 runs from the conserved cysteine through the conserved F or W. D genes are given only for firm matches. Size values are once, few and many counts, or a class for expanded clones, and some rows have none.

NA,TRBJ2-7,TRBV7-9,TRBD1,TGTGCCAGCAGCTTAGGTCAGGGGGTTGGCTACGAGCAGTACTTC,CASSLGQGVGYEQYF
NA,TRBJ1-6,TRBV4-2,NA,TGTGCCAGCAGCCAAGTTTGGGCAGGGAAAAATTCACCCCTCCACTTT,CASSQVWAGKNSPLHF
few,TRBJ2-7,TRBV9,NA,TGTGCCAGCAGCGTAGTCAGCTCCGGCGAGCAGTACTTC,CASSVVSSGEQYF
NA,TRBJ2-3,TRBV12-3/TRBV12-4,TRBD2,TGTGCCAGCAGTCCCCTAGCGGGATACACAGATACGCAGTATTTT,CASSPLAGYTDTQYF
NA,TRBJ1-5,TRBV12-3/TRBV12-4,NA,TGTGCCAGCAGTGTCCAGGGGAATAGCAATCAGCCCCAGCATTTT,CASSVQGNSNQPQHF
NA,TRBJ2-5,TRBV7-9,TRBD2,TGTGCCAGCAGCCGACGGGCTAGCGGCCAAGAGACCCAGTACTTC,CASSRRASGQETQYF
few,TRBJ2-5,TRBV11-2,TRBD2,TGTGCCAGCCAGCACGGGCGGGGGGGCCAAGAGACCCAGTACTTC,CASQHGRGGQETQYF
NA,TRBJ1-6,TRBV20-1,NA,TGCAGTGCTATACCCCTCCACTTT,CSAIPLHF
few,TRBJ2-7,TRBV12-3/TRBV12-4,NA,NA,CASSSSRGGYYEQYF
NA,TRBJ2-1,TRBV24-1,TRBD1,TGTGCCACCAGTGGTCGAAGGGGGCTAAATGAGCAGTTCTTC,CATSGRRGLNEQFF
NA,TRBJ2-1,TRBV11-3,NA,TGTGCCAGCAGCTTAGCGGATCACAATGAGCAGTTCTTC,CASSLADHNEQFF
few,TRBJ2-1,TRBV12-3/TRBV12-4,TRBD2,TGTGCCAGCAGATCCTCGCGGGAGCTAAGGTACAATGAGCAGTTCTTC,CASRSSRELRYNEQFF
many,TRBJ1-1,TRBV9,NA,TGTGCCAGCAGCGGCGGACTGGAAACGGCGGAAGCTTTCTTT,CASSGGLETAEAFF
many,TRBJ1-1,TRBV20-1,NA,TGCAGTGCTAGAGGACACCGCACGAACACTGAAGCTTTCTTT,CSARGHRTNTEAFF
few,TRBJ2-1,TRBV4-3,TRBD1,TGCGCCAGCAGCCAGAGCGACAGGGGCAATGAGCAGTTCTTC,CASSQSDRGNEQFF
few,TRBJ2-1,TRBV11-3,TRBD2,TGTGCCGGGAGTAGCGGGAACTACAATGAGCAGTTCTTC,CAGSSGNYNEQFF
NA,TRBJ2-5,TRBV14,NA,TGTGCCAGCAGCCGAGACCAAGTCGAGACCCAGTACTTC,CASSRDQVETQYF